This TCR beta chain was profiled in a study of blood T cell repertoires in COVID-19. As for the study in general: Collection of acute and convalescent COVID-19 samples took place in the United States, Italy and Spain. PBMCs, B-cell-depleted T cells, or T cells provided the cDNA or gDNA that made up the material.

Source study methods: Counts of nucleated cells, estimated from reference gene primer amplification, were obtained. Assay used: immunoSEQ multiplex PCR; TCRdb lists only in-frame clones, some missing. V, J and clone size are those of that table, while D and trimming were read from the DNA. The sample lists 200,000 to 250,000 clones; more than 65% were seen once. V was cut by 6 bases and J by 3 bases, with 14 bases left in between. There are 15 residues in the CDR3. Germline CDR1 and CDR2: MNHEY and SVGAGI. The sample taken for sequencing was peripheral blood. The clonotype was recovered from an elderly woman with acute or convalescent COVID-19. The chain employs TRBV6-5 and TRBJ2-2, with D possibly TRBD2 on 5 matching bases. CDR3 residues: CASSPAGYDTGELFF. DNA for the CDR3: TGTGCCAGCAGCCCCGCGGGTTATGACACCGGGGAGCTGTTTTTT.